A selection of T cell receptor beta chains follows, all from one sample in a study of cytomegalovirus exposure and HLA in healthy donors. Sequenced by immunoSEQ multiplex PCR; TCRdb stores in-frame clones only, minus some. The top ten hold about 0.85% of the sample, which has a few hundred thousand clones, roughly 90% seen once. Sequenced: PBMCs. These receptors all stem from a woman aged 18 to 35 in good health and CMV-seronegative. Both conserved end residues are part of each CDR3. The order of the fields is J gene, clone size, D gene, V gene, CDR3 DNA, CDR3 protein. A D gene is named only where the DNA matches it firmly. The size field is filled for only some rows; it gives once, few, many or a size class.

J: TRBJ1-3; size: NA; D: NA; V: TRBV28; DNA: TGTGCCAGCGGGGGCTCGGTAGGAAACACCATATATTTT; CDR3: CASGGSVGNTIYF
J: TRBJ2-3; size: NA; D: TRBD2; V: TRBV7-3; DNA: TGTGCCAGCAGCTTGGCGGGAGTAGGGGATACGCAGTATTTT; CDR3: CASSLAGVGDTQYF
J: TRBJ1-1; size: few; D: TRBD1; V: TRBV13; DNA: TGTGCCAGCAGCCTCGGACAGGGTAACACTGAAGCTTTCTTT; CDR3: CASSLGQGNTEAFF
J: TRBJ1-2; size: few; D: NA; V: TRBV2; DNA: TGTGCCAGCAGTGAAAGGGGAAATGGCTACACCTTC; CDR3: CASSERGNGYTF
J: TRBJ2-7; size: NA; D: TRBD2; V: TRBV28; DNA: TGTGCCACCTATAGCGGGAGTGCCTACGAGCAGTACTTC; CDR3: CATYSGSAYEQYF
J: TRBJ2-7; size: NA; D: NA; V: TRBV15; DNA: TGTGCCGTAGGAGCCCCCTCCTACGAGCAGTACTTC; CDR3: CAVGAPSYEQYF
J: TRBJ1-1; size: NA; D: NA; V: TRBV30; DNA: TGTGCCTGGAGTAGACAGGTGAACACTGAAGCTTTCTTT; CDR3: CAWSRQVNTEAFF
J: TRBJ2-7; size: once; D: TRBD2; V: TRBV6-5; DNA: TGTGCCAGCAGTTACGCCCTAGCGGGCCTGTACGAGCAGTACTTC; CDR3: CASSYALAGLYEQYF
J: TRBJ2-7; size: NA; D: TRBD2; V: TRBV7-2; DNA: TGTGCCAGCAGCTTTCCCCCCCCTTCTAGCGGGAGGGCCACCCACGAGCAGTACTTC; CDR3: CASSFPPPSSGRATHEQYF
J: TRBJ2-5; size: NA; D: TRBD2; V: TRBV4-1; DNA: TGCGCCAGCAGCCAATGGGGAACGGGAGGGATCGAGACCCAGTACTTC; CDR3: CASSQWGTGGIETQYF
J: TRBJ1-4; size: NA; D: TRBD1; V: TRBV5-1; DNA: TGCGCCAGCAGCTCTGGGACAGGGTCGGAAAAACTGTTTTTT; CDR3: CASSSGTGSEKLFF
J: TRBJ2-2; size: NA; D: NA; V: TRBV5-1; DNA: TGCGCCAGCAGCTTGGCCACCAGGGGCGCTTGGTTCCGTACCGGGGAGCTGTTTTTT; CDR3: CASSLATRGAWFRTGELFF
J: TRBJ2-1; size: NA; D: TRBD1; V: TRBV7-9; DNA: TGTGCCAGCAGCTTCTCCGGGACAGGGAAGGGGAATGAGCAGTTCTTC; CDR3: CASSFSGTGKGNEQFF
J: TRBJ2-2; size: NA; D: NA; V: TRBV20-1; DNA: TGCAGTGCTACTCGTTCGGGGGAGCTGTTTTTT; CDR3: CSATRSGELFF
J: TRBJ2-3; size: NA; D: TRBD1; V: TRBV7-9; DNA: TGTGCCAGCAGACCGGGACAGGCTTCTAGCACAGATACGCAGTATTTT; CDR3: CASRPGQASSTDTQYF
J: TRBJ1-4; size: NA; D: TRBD1; V: TRBV5-6; DNA: TGTGCCAGCAGCCCCGCAGGACAGGCCAATGAAAAACTGTTTTTT; CDR3: CASSPAGQANEKLFF
J: TRBJ2-7; size: NA; D: TRBD2; V: TRBV14; DNA: TGTGCCAGCAGCCATGGGCGGGGGGGCTACGAGCAGTACTTC; CDR3: CASSHGRGGYEQYF
J: TRBJ2-6; size: once; D: NA; V: TRBV6-5; DNA: TGTGCCAGCAGAGCACCTGGGGCCAACGTCCTGACTTTC; CDR3: CASRAPGANVLTF
J: TRBJ2-7; size: NA; D: TRBD1; V: TRBV19; DNA: TGTGCCAGTAGGGACAGGGATAACGAGCAGTACTTC; CDR3: CASRDRDNEQYF
J: TRBJ2-4; size: NA; D: TRBD2; V: TRBV15; DNA: TGTGCCACCAGCAGGAACGGACTAGAGAAAAACATTCAGTACTTC; CDR3: CATSRNGLEKNIQYF
J: TRBJ2-5; size: NA; D: NA; V: TRBV7-8; DNA: TGTGCCAGCACACTGGTCCGAGAGACCCAGTACTTC; CDR3: CASTLVRETQYF
J: TRBJ1-1; size: few; D: NA; V: TRBV6-1; DNA: TGTGCCAGCAGTGAGGGGACGGGAGGAAGCGATGAAGCTTTCTTT; CDR3: CASSEGTGGSDEAFF
J: TRBJ2-7; size: NA; D: NA; V: TRBV30; DNA: TGTGCCTGGAGCCCTCCCCCCGGAGAACGCGGGGCACGAGTTGGTTACGAGCAGTACTTC; CDR3: CAWSPPPGERGARVGYEQYF
J: TRBJ1-1; size: NA; D: NA; V: TRBV6-5; DNA: TGTGCCAGCAGTTCCCCGAGGTTGAGGGACACTGAAGCTTTCTTT; CDR3: CASSSPRLRDTEAFF
J: TRBJ1-4; size: NA; D: NA; V: TRBV5-1; DNA: TGCGCCAGCAGCTTCTTAGGAGAAACAAATGAAAAACTGTTTTTT; CDR3: CASSFLGETNEKLFF
J: TRBJ2-7; size: NA; D: NA; V: TRBV28; DNA: TGTGCCAGCAGTACATCGAGGGCGGGAGAGCAGTACTTC; CDR3: CASSTSRAGEQYF
J: TRBJ1-2; size: NA; D: TRBD1; V: TRBV19; DNA: TGTGCCAGTAGTGAAACGGGACAGATAAGCGGCTATGGCTACACCTTC; CDR3: CASSETGQISGYGYTF
J: TRBJ2-7; size: NA; D: NA; V: TRBV21-1; DNA: TGTGCCAGCAGCAAAGGGTTTTTAAGAACAGGGGGCGAATCCTACGAGCAGTACTTC; CDR3: CASSKGFLRTGGESYEQYF
J: TRBJ2-5; size: NA; D: TRBD1; V: TRBV11-2; DNA: TGTGCCAGCAGCCCAGGACAGGGGAGGTTGGAGACCCAGTACTTC; CDR3: CASSPGQGRLETQYF
J: TRBJ1-1; size: NA; D: NA; V: TRBV7-3; DNA: TGTGCCAGCAGCCCCACCGTCAGGACTGAAGCTTTCTTT; CDR3: CASSPTVRTEAFF
J: TRBJ2-1; size: NA; D: NA; V: TRBV27; DNA: TGTGCAGCTTGGGCCTCTGGCTCCTACAATGAGCAGTTCTTC; CDR3: CAAWASGSYNEQFF
J: TRBJ2-7; size: NA; D: TRBD2; V: TRBV28; DNA: TGTGCCAGCACATCGACTAGCAGCTACGAGCAGTACTTC; CDR3: CASTSTSSYEQYF
J: TRBJ2-3; size: NA; D: TRBD2; V: TRBV9; DNA: TGTGCCAGCAGCGTAGGGGGCGGGAGGGCAGATACGCAGTATTTT; CDR3: CASSVGGGRADTQYF
J: TRBJ2-7; size: NA; D: NA; V: TRBV6-4; DNA: TGTGCCAGCAGTGGGACAGAACCCTACGAGCAGTACTTC; CDR3: CASSGTEPYEQYF
J: TRBJ2-3; size: NA; D: NA; V: TRBV27; DNA: TGTGCCAGCAGTTTATCTAGGGGGACAGATACGCAGTATTTT; CDR3: CASSLSRGTDTQYF
J: TRBJ2-7; size: NA; D: NA; V: TRBV7-9; DNA: TGTGCCAGCAGCCTACCTCCCTTGAAGAGCGAGCAGTACTTC; CDR3: CASSLPPLKSEQYF
J: TRBJ1-2; size: NA; D: TRBD1; V: TRBV28; DNA: TGTGCCAGCAGGGGGACAGGGACGGGCTATGGCTACACCTTC; CDR3: CASRGTGTGYGYTF
J: TRBJ2-1; size: NA; D: TRBD2; V: TRBV28; DNA: TGTGCCAGTGAATTAGCGGGAATTAACAATGAGCAGTTCTTC; CDR3: CASELAGINNEQFF
J: TRBJ2-5; size: NA; D: TRBD1; V: TRBV5-1; DNA: TGCGCCAGCAGCTTGGGGGACAGGGTCAGGAAGACCCAGTACTTC; CDR3: CASSLGDRVRKTQYF
J: TRBJ2-1; size: NA; D: NA; V: TRBV2; DNA: TGTGCCAGCAATGGCGGGCTCAGCTCCTACAATGAGCAGTTCTTC; CDR3: CASNGGLSSYNEQFF
J: TRBJ2-3; size: NA; D: NA; V: TRBV27; DNA: TGTGCCAGCAGTTGGAAGCGGAGAAGCACAGATACGCAGTATTTT; CDR3: CASSWKRRSTDTQYF
J: TRBJ2-7; size: NA; D: TRBD1; V: TRBV6-6; DNA: TGTGCCAGCAGTTATCCCACAGGGGGCGCGGGCCACGAGCAGTACTTC; CDR3: CASSYPTGGAGHEQYF
J: TRBJ1-1; size: NA; D: NA; V: TRBV4-3; DNA: TGCGCCAGCAGCCAAGGTAGGGGCACTGAAGCTTTCTTT; CDR3: CASSQGRGTEAFF
J: TRBJ2-2; size: NA; D: TRBD2; V: TRBV9; DNA: TGTGCCAGCAGCCCGGGCCTAGCGGGAGGTCGGGAGCTGTTTTTT; CDR3: CASSPGLAGGRELFF
J: TRBJ2-1; size: NA; D: NA; V: TRBV28; DNA: TGTGCCAGCCTCCCCTCGGTTGTCGGTGAGCAGTTCTTC; CDR3: CASLPSVVGEQFF
J: TRBJ1-2; size: NA; D: NA; V: TRBV19; DNA: TGTGCCAGTACCATAGAAGAGCGGAGGGGTCACTATGGCTACACCTTC; CDR3: CASTIEERRGHYGYTF
J: TRBJ1-1; size: few; D: NA; V: TRBV5-4; DNA: TGTGCCAGCAGCTCGGACATTGACACTGAAGCTTTCTTT; CDR3: CASSSDIDTEAFF
J: TRBJ2-3; size: once; D: TRBD1; V: TRBV2; DNA: TGTGCCAGCAGGGGGGACAGGGGTATGGCAGATACGCAGTATTTT; CDR3: CASRGDRGMADTQYF
J: TRBJ1-1; size: once; D: NA; V: TRBV5-1; DNA: TGCGCCAGCAGCTTGGCAGGAAACACTGAAGCTTTCTTT; CDR3: CASSLAGNTEAFF
J: TRBJ2-1; size: NA; D: NA; V: TRBV2; DNA: TGTGCCAGCGTCGGGAATGAGCAGTTCTTC; CDR3: CASVGNEQFF
J: TRBJ2-1; size: NA; D: TRBD2; V: TRBV5-4; DNA: TGTGCCAGCAGCACCGGGACTAGCAGCAATGAGCAGTTCTTC; CDR3: CASSTGTSSNEQFF
J: TRBJ1-3; size: NA; D: NA; V: TRBV14; DNA: TGTGCCAGCAGCCAAGTGGCGGACACCATATATTTT; CDR3: CASSQVADTIYF
J: TRBJ1-5; size: NA; D: TRBD1; V: TRBV28; DNA: TGTGCCAGCACCCACGGGACAGGGAATGAGCCCCAGCATTTT; CDR3: CASTHGTGNEPQHF
J: TRBJ1-5; size: NA; D: NA; V: TRBV28; DNA: TGTGCCGCGAACAGGAAAAATCAGCCCCAGCATTTT; CDR3: CAANRKNQPQHF
J: TRBJ1-1; size: NA; D: NA; V: TRBV18; DNA: TGTGCCAGCTCACGAAGCGGTGGGGACACTGAAGCTTTCTTT; CDR3: CASSRSGGDTEAFF
J: TRBJ2-5; size: NA; D: NA; V: TRBV28; DNA: TGTGCCAGCAGTTCCCGGAGAGGGAGTCTTCTTGTACAGACCCAGTACTTC; CDR3: CASSSRRGSLLVQTQYF